This entry concerns a single T cell receptor (beta chain). Trimming took off 4 bases at V and 15 bases at J, with 25 bases between the two ends. The CDR3 spans 16 residues. The germline CDR1 and CDR2 sequences are MNHEY and SMNVEV (reference sequence). Profiled with immunoSEQ multiplex PCR; TCRdb holds only in-frame clones, not every one. The table shows about 45,000 clones, with around 90% occurring only once. The data were obtained in a study of blood T cell repertoires in COVID-19. The overall study: The analysed material was cDNA or gDNA that came from T cells, B-cell-depleted T cells, or PBMCs.

The receptor comes from a man aged 70 or older with active COVID-19. This rearrangement joins TRBV27 to TRBJ1-6; D is undetermined. The sequenced material came from peripheral blood. CDR3 sequence (DNA): TGTGCCAGCAGTTCGACCGGCCTCAGTCGGTTGGAGTACCTCCACTTT. Translation gives CASSSTGLSRLEYLHF.